Presented here are 15 T cell receptor beta chains from one specimen sequenced in a study of cytomegalovirus exposure and HLA in healthy donors. PCR involved 60 Vbeta and 13 Jbeta primers. This table comes from immunoSEQ multiplex PCR, and its TCRdb copy is limited to in-frame clones, with some not included. The sample has around 53,000 clones, over 80% seen once. The sequencing input was PBMCs. Source of these receptors: a man in his thirties or forties in good health and CMV-seronegative.

This sequence joins TRBV27 and TRBJ1-1; no clear D gene. The CDR3 length is 15 residues. The ends were cut back, 6 bases at V and 1 base at J, with 15 bases in the middle. The germline V gene has CDR1 MNHEY and CDR2 SMNVEV (reference sequence). The CDR3 loop is CASSPGGGPNTEAFF. The CDR3 DNA reads as TGTGCCAGCAGCCCCGGTGGAGGGCCGAACACTGAAGCTTTCTTT.

The chain couples TRBV6-5 to TRBJ1-1; 7 bases fit TRBD1. V lost 0 bases to trimming and J lost 4 bases; unmatched junction nucleotides: 5. The CDR3 totals 15 residues. Germline loops: CDR1 MNHEY, CDR2 SVGAGI. Written as DNA, the CDR3 is TGTGCCAGCAGTTACTCGCCGACAGGGCTCACTGAAGCTTTCTTT. This translates into CASSYSPTGLTEAFF.

A single count supports this clone. The V and J genes are TRBV6-1 and TRBJ2-5, with TRBD2 matching over 10 bases. The CDR3 is 18 residues long. CDR1 is MNHNS, CDR2 SASEGT, per germline. Trimming took 1 base from V and 3 from J; bases not matched to a gene: 11. This CDR3 reads CASSEGATSGPEKETQYF. DNA for the CDR3: TGTGCCAGCAGTGAAGGGGCGACTAGCGGGCCCGAAAAAGAGACCCAGTACTTC.

The chain couples TRBV29-1 to TRBJ1-1, with a weak D call TRBD1 (5 bases). V was shortened by 8 bases and J by 0 bases, with 19 bases between the two germline ends. Germline V gene sequence: CDR1 SQVTM, CDR2 ANQGSEA. This CDR3 region has 15 residues. CDR3 sequence reads: CSLGGGSSMNTEAFF. For the CDR3, the DNA is TGCAGCCTCGGCGGGGGGAGCTCGATGAACACTGAAGCTTTCTTT.

The rearrangement uses TRBV28 and TRBJ2-3; tentative D call: TRBD2 (6 bases). Trimming removed 3 bases at V and 9 bases at J, with 13 bases between. This CDR3 comprises 13 residues. Germline V lookup: CDR1 MDHEN, CDR2 SYDVKM. The CDR3: CASSFGGPGTQYF. The CDR3 region has the DNA TGTGCCAGCAGTTTCGGGGGACCCGGCACGCAGTATTTT.

This chain uses TRBV29-1 with TRBJ2-2; 7 bases map to TRBD1. CDR3 length: 15 amino acids. Germline CDR1 is SQVTM and CDR2 is ANQGSEA. V lost 7 bases and J lost 3; bases outside the gene matches: 11. CDR3 sequence (DNA): TGCAGCGCCCTCCCCGGGACAGAATACACCGGGGAGCTGTTTTTT. It translates to CSALPGTEYTGELFF.

The CDR3 sequence is CASSLTQETQYF. In DNA form, the CDR3 reads TGTGCCAGCAGCTTGACTCAAGAGACCCAGTACTTC. The chain is built from TRBV11-2 and TRBJ2-5; D is uncertain. The CDR3 has 12 amino acids. Germline V gives CDR1 SGHAT, CDR2 FQNNGV. Trimming removed 3 bases from V and 2 bases from J, with 4 bases in between.

V usage is TRBV7-3 and J usage is TRBJ2-2, with 10 positions matching TRBD2. V shed 6 bases and J 3 bases; nucleotides not matched to a gene: 4. CDR3 length equals 15 residues. From germline, CDR1 is SGHTA and CDR2 FQGTGA. CDR3 sequence (DNA): TGTGCCAGCAGGCTCGGACTAGCGGACACCGGGGAGCTGTTTTTT. It specifies CASRLGLADTGELFF.

The J gene is TRBJ2-7, the V gene TRBV4-3, with D perhaps matching TRBD1 (6 bases). V was shortened by 6 bases and J by 6 bases, with 24 bases between the two germline ends. Germline V CDR1 and CDR2: LGHNA, YSLEER. This CDR3 has 16 amino acids. CDR3 protein: CASRLNHGTWGVEQYF. For the CDR3, the DNA is TGCGCCAGCAGGCTAAACCATGGGACATGGGGTGTCGAGCAGTACTTC.

V gene TRBV5-6 combines with J gene TRBJ2-1; D uncertain. The CDR3 consists of 15 residues. Germline CDR1 reads SGHDT; CDR2 reads YYEEEE. The ends were cut back, 2 bases at V and 2 bases at J, with 11 bases in the middle. CDR3: CASSFLLTPYNEQFF. CDR3 DNA sequence: TGTGCCAGCAGCTTTTTACTTACTCCCTACAATGAGCAGTTCTTC.

CDR3 DNA sequence: TGTGCCAGTAGCCAGGGCGGGAGAGAGACCCAGTACTTC. Its protein is CASSQGGRETQYF. This chain connects TRBV19 to TRBJ2-5; 7 bases are a match to TRBD2. Germline V gene data show CDR1 as LNHDA and CDR2 as SQIVND (reference sequence). The length of the CDR3 is 13 residues. V lost 6 bases, J lost 4 bases, and 5 bases stayed unmatched.

The chain carries TRBV5-1 and TRBJ1-4, with a weak D call TRBD1 (6 bases). This CDR3 region has 12 residues. Trimming cost V 2 bases and J 8 bases, with 7 bases left between them. Germline V gene sequence: CDR1 SGHRS, CDR2 YFSETQ. CDR3: CASSFTGEKLFF. CDR3 DNA: TGCGCCAGCAGCTTTACAGGGGAAAAACTGTTTTTT. The variable domain in full, completed from reference TRBV5-1 and TRBJ1-4, reads KAGVTQTPRYLIKTRGQQVTLSCSPISGHRSVSWYQQTPGQGLQFLFEYFSETQRNKGNFPGRFSGRQFSNSRSEMNVSTLELGDSALYLCASSFTGEKLFFGSGTQLSVL.

The chain joins TRBV19 to TRBJ1-5; D possibly corresponds to TRBD1 (5 bases). V was shortened by 4 bases and J by 0 bases, with 10 bases between the two germline ends. The CDR3 has 15 residues. Germline CDR1 LNHDA, CDR2 SQIVND (reference sequence). This CDR3 is CASSTTAYSNQPQHF. DNA for the CDR3: TGTGCCAGTAGTACGACAGCCTATAGCAATCAGCCCCAGCATTTT. Complete variable domain (other parts from reference TRBV19 and TRBJ1-5): DGGITQSPKYLFRKEGQNVTLSCEQNLNHDAMYWYRQDPGQGLRLIYYSQIVNDFQKGDIAEGYSVSREKKESFPLTVTSAQKNPTAFYLCASSTTAYSNQPQHFGDGTRLSIL.

The chain carries TRBV6-1 and TRBJ2-7, with TRBD2 matching over 7 bases. The CDR3 totals 15 residues. Unmatched junction bases numbered 7, after V lost 1 base and J lost 4 bases. Germline V CDR1 and CDR2: MNHNS, SASEGT. CDR3 sequence reads: CASSEGLGGTYEQYF. The CDR3 region has the DNA TGTGCCAGCAGTGAAGGACTCGGGGGGACTTACGAGCAGTACTTC.

The chain joins TRBV4-3 to TRBJ1-2; 11 nucleotides line up with TRBD1. Per germline, CDR1 LGHNA and CDR2 YSLEER. V lost 0 bases to trimming and J lost 5 bases; unmatched junction nucleotides: 14. The CDR3 loop spans 19 amino acids. The CDR3 here is CASSQDLDRDRGISYGYTF. CDR3 bases: TGCGCCAGCAGCCAAGACCTGGACCGGGACAGGGGGATTAGTTATGGCTACACCTTC.